Presented here are 10 T cell receptor beta chains from one specimen sequenced in a study of human T cells and chemical hapten exposure. TCRdb analysed the RACE reads with MiXCR anew, one entry per CDR3 protein. This table holds 62,000 or so distinct CDR3 sequences, roughly 9.6% found once. The time point was: patch test 3, about 24 weeks after DPC sensitization. Specified treatment: therapeutic diphenylcyclopropenone sensitization with weekly scalp DPC. The sequences come from whole blood, collected in connection with sensitization to the hapten diphenylcyclopropenone (DPC). Source of these receptors: a woman in her thirties with alopecia areata. Some clones in this sample may be carry-over from other donors' samples.

CDR3 sequence (DNA): TGTGCCAGCAGCTTAGGGATAGCGGGGCAAGAGACCCAGTACTTC. This gives the protein CASSLGIAGQETQYF. V gene TRBV7-6 combines with J gene TRBJ2-5, with 8 bases fitting TRBD2. The V gene end was trimmed by 1 base and the J gene end by 2 bases; junction bases not matched to a gene: 3. Germline V CDR1 and CDR2: SGHVS, FNYEAQ. The CDR3 covers 15 residues.

The chain is built from TRBV6-1 and TRBJ2-7; D remains ambiguous. The CDR3 length is 12 residues. Germline loops: CDR1 MNHNS, CDR2 SASEGT. With 6 bases removed from V and 4 bases from J, the gap between germline ends came to 10 bases. DNA of the CDR3: TGTGCCAGCAGCACCGAGTTGTACGAGCAGTACTTC. Amino acid sequence: CASSTELYEQYF.

The V and J genes are TRBV19 and TRBJ2-2; 10 bases match TRBD2. J gave up 0 bases and V 9 bases, and 13 bases lay outside the gene matches. CDR3 length: 18 amino acids. Germline V lookup: CDR1 LNHDA, CDR2 SQIVND (reference sequence). The CDR3 loop reads CASQTLAGVLSNTGELFF. CDR3 in DNA: TGTGCCAGCCAGACCCTAGCGGGAGTATTGTCGAACACCGGGGAGCTGTTTTTT.

This clonotype was observed a handful of times. The chain has TRBV30 and TRBJ1-5; TRBD1 might be the D (5 bases). The CDR3 is made up of 14 amino acids. Deletions cut 1 base from V and 9 bases from J, with 16 bases between. Germline-derived CDR1 and CDR2 are GTSNPN and SVGIG (reference sequence). The CDR3 loop reads CAWSAGQGQRPQHF. CDR3 coding DNA: TGTGCCTGGAGTGCAGGGCAGGGCCAACGGCCCCAGCATTTT.

The chain couples TRBV4-1 to TRBJ2-3, with a possible D match to TRBD1 (7 bases). V was pared by 4 bases and J by 0 bases, with 14 bases between. The CDR3 is made up of 16 amino acids. CDR1 is MGHRA, CDR2 YSYEKL, per germline. As DNA, the CDR3 is TGCGCCAGCAGCCCTCAGGGGGGAATGAGCACAGATACGCAGTATTTT. It codes for CASSPQGGMSTDTQYF.

This rearrangement joins TRBV7-2 to TRBJ2-7; D ambiguous. The CDR3 covers 13 residues. Trimming shortened V by 2 bases and J by 1 base, and 6 bases separated the two germline ends. Germline assignment: CDR1 SGHTA and CDR2 FQGNSA. Here the CDR3 reads CASSLRQSYEQYF. DNA for the CDR3: TGTGCCAGCAGCTTAAGGCAGTCCTACGAGCAGTACTTC.

J is TRBJ1-1 and V is TRBV28; D unclear. V gave up 8 bases and J gave up 0 bases, with 4 bases separating them. There are 11 residues in the CDR3. Germline V CDR1 and CDR2: MDHEN, SYDVKM. This CDR3 reads CASGLNTEAFF. In DNA form, the CDR3 reads TGTGCCAGCGGGTTGAACACTGAAGCTTTCTTT. Full variable domain (missing parts from reference TRBV28 and TRBJ1-1): DVKVTQSSRYLVKRTGEKVFLECVQDMDHENMFWYRQDPGLGLRLIYFSYDVKMKEKGDIPEGYSVSREKKERFSLILESASTNQTSMYLCASGLNTEAFFGQGTRLTVV.

The rearrangement links TRBV7-9 to TRBJ1-1; D is perhaps TRBD1 (6 bases). The CDR3 sequence is 10 residues long. Germline-derived CDR1 and CDR2 are SEHNR and FQNEAQ (reference sequence). Trimming removed 11 bases at V and 3 bases at J, with 7 bases between. This CDR3 reads CAPGDTEAFF. CDR3 DNA sequence: TGTGCCCCAGGGGACACTGAAGCTTTCTTT.

This clonotype was seen at least ten times. This chain connects TRBV6-5 to TRBJ1-2; the D gene is possibly TRBD1 (5 bases). CDR3 size: 17 residues. Germline CDR1 reads MNHEY; CDR2 reads SVGAGI. Trimming pared 0 bases from V and 3 bases from J, leaving 17 bases between. CDR3 in amino acids: CASSYSTPTMGDYGYTF. The CDR3 DNA follows: TGTGCCAGCAGTTACTCGACCCCGACGATGGGGGACTATGGCTACACCTTC.

The chain is built from TRBV18 and TRBJ1-5, with TRBD1 as a possible D gene (5 bases). The CDR3 runs 14 residues. Germline values: CDR1 KGHSH, CDR2 LQKENI. V lost 5 bases, J lost 3 bases, and 11 bases lay in between. The CDR3 nucleotides are TGTGCCAGCTCAAAGGACAACTCCAATCAGCCCCAGCATTTT. This translates into CASSKDNSNQPQHF.